A single sample is the source of the 24 T cell receptor beta chains below, sequenced in a study of T cells in Graves' hyperthyroidism and ophthalmopathy. Amplification of TCR beta CDR3 regions used RNA as the template. Initially, a first-round RT-PCR of the TCR CDR3 employed the HTBI primer set. TCRdb re-called the multiplex PCR reads with MiXCR, one entry per CDR3 protein. The table records 500,000 to 650,000 distinct CDR3 sequences, about 14% of them present only once. The material sequenced was blood. The origin of the receptors is a woman between 50 and 59 years old with Graves' ophthalmopathy.

This chain joins TRBV6-2 or TRBV6-3 and TRBJ2-7, with D possibly being TRBD1 or TRBD2 (5 bases each). Germline-derived CDR1 and CDR2 are MNHEY and SVGEGT. The CDR3 has 15 amino acids. Trimming cost V 0 bases and J 0 bases, with 9 bases left between them. CDR3 protein: CASSYSGESSYEQYF. The CDR3 DNA follows: TGTGCCAGCAGTTACTCGGGGGAGAGCTCCTACGAGCAGTACTTC.

The chain joins TRBV19 to TRBJ1-5; D is unclear. Germline V gives CDR1 LNHDA, CDR2 SQIVND (reference sequence). This CDR3 has 13 residues. V was clipped by 1 base and J by 9 bases, with 10 bases between them. The CDR3 DNA reads TGTGCCAGTAGTATAGGACAACCGGGGCCCCAGCATTTT. Protein product: CASSIGQPGPQHF. The full variable domain, its missing parts supplied by reference TRBV19 and TRBJ1-5, is DGGITQSPKYLFRKEGQNVTLSCEQNLNHDAMYWYRQDPGQGLRLIYYSQIVNDFQKGDIAEGYSVSREKKESFPLTVTSAQKNPTAFYLCASSIGQPGPQHFGDGTRLSIL.

This clonotype was seen at least ten times. The chain combines TRBV20-1 with TRBJ2-7; tentative D call: TRBD2 (6 bases). The V end was cut by 7 bases, the J end by 2 bases, with 12 bases between. Germline lookup yields CDR1 DFQATT and CDR2 SNEGSKA (reference sequence). The CDR3 totals 12 residues. The CDR3 sequence is CSVIGGAYEQYF. In DNA form, the CDR3 reads TGCAGTGTAATTGGCGGGGCCTACGAGCAGTACTTC.

This clonotype was picked up many times. The V gene is TRBV9, the J gene TRBJ2-1; D is perhaps TRBD1 (5 bases). From germline, CDR1 is SGDLS and CDR2 YYNGEE. The CDR3 contains 17 residues. V lost 0 bases and J 0 bases, leaving 13 bases between the germline ends. The CDR3 DNA follows: TGTGCCAGCAGCGTAGCCGGTGGGGCGCTCTCCTACAATGAGCAGTTCTTC. It codes for CASSVAGGALSYNEQFF. Supplemented by reference TRBV9 and TRBJ2-1, the full variable domain reads DSGVTQTPKHLITATGQRVTLRCSPRSGDLSVYWYQQSLDQGLQFLIQYYNGEERAKGNILERFSAQQFPDLHSELNLSSLELGDSALYFCASSVAGGALSYNEQFFGPGTRLTVL.

V gene TRBV28 combines with J gene TRBJ2-7; 9 bases match TRBD2. The CDR3 contains 18 residues. CDR1 is MDHEN and CDR2 is SYDVKM in the germline V gene. V shed 7 bases and J 7 bases; nucleotides not matched to a gene: 23. CDR3 sequence: CASTLPSWEGGRAGEQYF. The CDR3 DNA reads as TGTGCCAGCACCCTCCCATCTTGGGAGGGCGGGAGGGCCGGGGAGCAGTACTTC.

This clonotype was recorded at least ten times. This sequence joins TRBV7-2 and TRBJ2-3, with TRBD1 identical over 9 bases. Per germline, CDR1 SGHTA and CDR2 FQGNSA. The CDR3 spans 15 residues. V lost 3 bases to trimming and J lost 4 bases; unmatched junction nucleotides: 5. CDR3 residues: CASSLGTGIPDTQYF. The CDR3 bases are TGTGCCAGCAGCTTGGGGACAGGGATCCCAGATACGCAGTATTTT.

This clonotype was found once. This chain connects TRBV7-9 to TRBJ2-1, with 11 nucleotides matching TRBD2. The CDR3 consists of 15 residues. The V gene's germline CDR1 is SEHNR and CDR2 FQNEAQ (reference sequence). V shed 8 bases and J 4 bases; nucleotides not matched to a gene: 7. The CDR3 protein is CASFGGLAAYNEQFF. Here the CDR3 DNA reads TGTGCCAGCTTCGGGGGACTAGCGGCTTACAATGAGCAGTTCTTC.

This clonotype has a count of ten or more. The chain employs TRBV6-6 and TRBJ2-1; a possible D gene is TRBD1 (6 bases). The CDR3 runs 15 residues. Germline lookup yields CDR1 MNHNY and CDR2 SVGAGI (reference sequence). Trimming took 0 bases from V and 7 from J, leaving 13 bases between them. The CDR3 protein is CASSYSGQGLNEQFF. The CDR3 region has the DNA TGTGCCAGCAGTTACTCAGGCCAGGGGCTTAATGAGCAGTTCTTC.

This clonotype was seen ten or more times. The chain couples TRBV5-1 to TRBJ2-7; 11 positions agree with TRBD1. Germline-derived CDR1 and CDR2 are SGHRS and YFSETQ. CDR3 length: 17 residues. Trimming removed 3 bases from V and 5 bases from J; junction bases left unmatched: 13. CDR3 nucleotide sequence: TGCGCCAGCAGCTACCGGACAGGGGGCGCTTCGTCTAACGAGCAGTACTTC. Translating gives CASSYRTGGASSNEQYF. The full variable domain, its missing parts supplied by reference TRBV5-1 and TRBJ2-7, is KAGVTQTPRYLIKTRGQQVTLSCSPISGHRSVSWYQQTPGQGLQFLFEYFSETQRNKGNFPGRFSGRQFSNSRSEMNVSTLELGDSALYLCASSYRTGGASSNEQYFGPGTRLTVT.

This clonotype was recorded many times. The chain has TRBV6-1 and TRBJ2-3; 7 nucleotides line up with TRBD2. Germline V gives CDR1 MNHNS, CDR2 SASEGT. The CDR3 extends over 17 amino acids. Unmatched junction bases numbered 12, after V lost 6 bases and J lost 0 bases. Here the CDR3 reads CASRKRLAETSTDTQYF. CDR3 bases: TGTGCCAGCAGAAAACGGCTAGCGGAGACTAGCACAGATACGCAGTATTTT.

This clonotype was counted ten times or more. V and J are TRBV20-1 and TRBJ2-1; D is possibly TRBD1 or TRBD2 (6 bases each). The V end lost 6 bases, the J end lost 3 bases, and 15 bases lay between the germline ends. CDR1 DFQATT and CDR2 SNEGSKA come from the germline V gene (reference sequence). The CDR3 is made up of 14 amino acids. The CDR3 region has the DNA TGCAGTGCCAAGTCGGGGGCTAACTACAATGAGCAGTTCTTC. Its translation: CSAKSGANYNEQFF.

The chain carries TRBV5-1 and TRBJ2-7; a possible D gene is TRBD2 (6 bases). CDR1 and CDR2 (germline): SGHRS, YFSETQ. This CDR3 has 12 residues. The V and J ends lost 1 base and 6 bases respectively, with 8 bases between them. The CDR3 nucleotides are TGCGCCAGCAGCTTGCGGGGACTCGAGCAGTACTTC. Its protein is CASSLRGLEQYF.

This clonotype was recorded many times. The chain employs TRBV30 and TRBJ2-7, with unresolved D. Germline values: CDR1 GTSNPN, CDR2 SVGIG (reference sequence). There are 11 residues in the CDR3. V was cut by 3 bases and J by 5 bases, with 8 bases left in between. The CDR3 nucleotides read TGTGCCTGGAGCCCAGGAAACGAGCAGTACTTC. This encodes CAWSPGNEQYF.

This clonotype was seen many times. The chain links TRBV7-2 to TRBJ1-2; D unclear. Germline V lookup: CDR1 SGHTA, CDR2 FQGNSA. The CDR3 spans 17 residues. The V gene lost 1 base and the J gene lost 6 bases, with 21 bases spanning the gap. CDR3 protein: CASSLGRYRIPEDGYTF. The CDR3 nucleotides are TGTGCCAGCAGCTTAGGCAGATACAGAATACCGGAGGATGGCTACACCTTC.

This clonotype appeared many times. This rearrangement joins TRBV24-1 to TRBJ2-1, with TRBD1 matching over 9 bases. This CDR3 comprises 16 residues. Germline values: CDR1 KGHDR, CDR2 SFDVKD. Unmatched junction bases numbered 8, after V lost 5 bases and J lost 4 bases. As DNA, the CDR3 is TGTGCCACCAGTGGGGGACCGGGACAGGGTTACAATGAGCAGTTCTTC. Encoded protein: CATSGGPGQGYNEQFF.

This clonotype has at least ten counts. V and J are TRBV5-5 and TRBJ2-1; 11 nucleotides agree with TRBD2. Trimming removed 1 base from V and 3 bases from J; junction bases left unmatched: 6. Germline V gene data show CDR1 as SGHKS and CDR2 as YYEKEE (reference sequence). The CDR3 sequence is 17 residues long. CDR3 nucleotide sequence: TGTGCCAGCAGCTTGACGGGGACTAGCGGAAACTACAATGAGCAGTTCTTC. This codes for CASSLTGTSGNYNEQFF.

As regards this clonotype: One base away lies a much larger clone, so this may be a sequencing read error. This sequence joins TRBV24-1 and TRBJ1-5; D is perhaps TRBD1 (6 bases). This CDR3 has 15 residues. Germline values: CDR1 KGHDR, CDR2 SFDVKD. CDR3 loop: CAASETRGSNQPQHF. In nucleotides, the CDR3 is TGTGCCGCCAGTGAGACCAGGGGTAGCAATCAGCCCCAGCATTTT.

In DNA, the CDR3 is TGTGCCAGTAGTATAGGGGCTAGCGGGTTTTCATACAATGAGCAGTTCTTC. As protein: CASSIGASGFSYNEQFF. The rearrangement links TRBV19 to TRBJ2-1, with 8 bases aligning to TRBD2. Germline assignment: CDR1 LNHDA and CDR2 SQIVND (reference sequence). The CDR3 spans 17 residues. V lost 1 base to trimming and J lost 4 bases; unmatched junction nucleotides: 9.

Only a few counts were recorded for this clonotype. The chain joins TRBV15 to TRBJ2-6; 9 bases line up with TRBD1. The germline V gene encodes CDR1 LNHNV and CDR2 YYDKDF (reference sequence). Losses at the gene ends were 3 bases for V and 0 bases for J; bases not matched to a gene: 3. The CDR3 extends over 17 amino acids. Here the CDR3 DNA reads TGTGCCACCAGCAGCTGGGGACAGGGCTCTGGGGCCAACGTCCTGACTTTC. It specifies CATSSWGQGSGANVLTF. Complete variable domain (other parts from reference TRBV15 and TRBJ2-6): DAMVIQNPRYQVTQFGKPVTLSCSQTLNHNVMYWYQQKSSQAPKLLFHYYDKDFNNEADTPDNFQSRRPNTSFCFLDIRSPGLGDTAMYLCATSSWGQGSGANVLTFGAGSRLTVL.

This clonotype has a count of ten or more. The chain uses TRBV12-3 or TRBV12-4 and TRBJ2-5, with TRBD2 matching over 10 bases. The J segment lost 4 bases and the V segment lost 0 bases, leaving 2 bases of the junction unmatched. This CDR3 is built from 15 residues. In nucleotides, the CDR3 is TGTGCCAGCAGTTTAGCCCTAGCGGGAGTAGAGACCCAGTACTTC. Translated: CASSLALAGVETQYF.

The rearrangement joins TRBV19 to TRBJ2-1; 11 nucleotides align to TRBD2. The CDR3 is 17 residues long. The V segment lost 6 bases and the J segment 0 bases; nucleotides outside the gene matches: 7. CDR1 and CDR2 (germline): LNHDA, SQIVND (reference sequence). CDR3 coding DNA: TGTGCCAGTAGCACTACTAGCGGGAGCGACTCCTACAATGAGCAGTTCTTC. This translates into CASSTTSGSDSYNEQFF.

In its sample, this clonotype was seen many times. The chain links TRBV24-1 to TRBJ2-5; D is perhaps TRBD1 (5 bases). V dropped 7 bases and J dropped 2 bases, with 13 bases sitting between them. CDR1 is KGHDR, CDR2 SFDVKD, per germline. The CDR3 contains 14 residues. The CDR3, as DNA: TGTGCCACCAGCCTCGGACACCAACAAGAGACCCAGTACTTC. Translated, it gives CATSLGHQQETQYF.

This clonotype was recorded at least ten times. This rearrangement joins TRBV28 to TRBJ2-1; TRBD2 aligns across 8 bases. J lost 2 bases, V lost 8 bases, and 5 bases had no gene match. There are 14 residues in the CDR3. Germline assignment: CDR1 MDHEN and CDR2 SYDVKM. The DNA of the CDR3 is TGTGCCAGCTCTGCGGGAGGAACCTACAATGAGCAGTTCTTC. It codes for CASSAGGTYNEQFF.

The V gene is TRBV20-1, the J gene TRBJ2-1; TRBD2 might be the D (5 bases). V lost 2 bases, J lost 3 bases, and 17 bases lay in between. The CDR3 contains 16 residues. Looked up from germline, CDR1 is DFQATT and CDR2 is SNEGSKA (reference sequence). CDR3 amino acids: CSARPFGELSYNEQFF. For the CDR3, the DNA is TGCAGTGCTAGACCCTTTGGGGAGTTAAGCTACAATGAGCAGTTCTTC.